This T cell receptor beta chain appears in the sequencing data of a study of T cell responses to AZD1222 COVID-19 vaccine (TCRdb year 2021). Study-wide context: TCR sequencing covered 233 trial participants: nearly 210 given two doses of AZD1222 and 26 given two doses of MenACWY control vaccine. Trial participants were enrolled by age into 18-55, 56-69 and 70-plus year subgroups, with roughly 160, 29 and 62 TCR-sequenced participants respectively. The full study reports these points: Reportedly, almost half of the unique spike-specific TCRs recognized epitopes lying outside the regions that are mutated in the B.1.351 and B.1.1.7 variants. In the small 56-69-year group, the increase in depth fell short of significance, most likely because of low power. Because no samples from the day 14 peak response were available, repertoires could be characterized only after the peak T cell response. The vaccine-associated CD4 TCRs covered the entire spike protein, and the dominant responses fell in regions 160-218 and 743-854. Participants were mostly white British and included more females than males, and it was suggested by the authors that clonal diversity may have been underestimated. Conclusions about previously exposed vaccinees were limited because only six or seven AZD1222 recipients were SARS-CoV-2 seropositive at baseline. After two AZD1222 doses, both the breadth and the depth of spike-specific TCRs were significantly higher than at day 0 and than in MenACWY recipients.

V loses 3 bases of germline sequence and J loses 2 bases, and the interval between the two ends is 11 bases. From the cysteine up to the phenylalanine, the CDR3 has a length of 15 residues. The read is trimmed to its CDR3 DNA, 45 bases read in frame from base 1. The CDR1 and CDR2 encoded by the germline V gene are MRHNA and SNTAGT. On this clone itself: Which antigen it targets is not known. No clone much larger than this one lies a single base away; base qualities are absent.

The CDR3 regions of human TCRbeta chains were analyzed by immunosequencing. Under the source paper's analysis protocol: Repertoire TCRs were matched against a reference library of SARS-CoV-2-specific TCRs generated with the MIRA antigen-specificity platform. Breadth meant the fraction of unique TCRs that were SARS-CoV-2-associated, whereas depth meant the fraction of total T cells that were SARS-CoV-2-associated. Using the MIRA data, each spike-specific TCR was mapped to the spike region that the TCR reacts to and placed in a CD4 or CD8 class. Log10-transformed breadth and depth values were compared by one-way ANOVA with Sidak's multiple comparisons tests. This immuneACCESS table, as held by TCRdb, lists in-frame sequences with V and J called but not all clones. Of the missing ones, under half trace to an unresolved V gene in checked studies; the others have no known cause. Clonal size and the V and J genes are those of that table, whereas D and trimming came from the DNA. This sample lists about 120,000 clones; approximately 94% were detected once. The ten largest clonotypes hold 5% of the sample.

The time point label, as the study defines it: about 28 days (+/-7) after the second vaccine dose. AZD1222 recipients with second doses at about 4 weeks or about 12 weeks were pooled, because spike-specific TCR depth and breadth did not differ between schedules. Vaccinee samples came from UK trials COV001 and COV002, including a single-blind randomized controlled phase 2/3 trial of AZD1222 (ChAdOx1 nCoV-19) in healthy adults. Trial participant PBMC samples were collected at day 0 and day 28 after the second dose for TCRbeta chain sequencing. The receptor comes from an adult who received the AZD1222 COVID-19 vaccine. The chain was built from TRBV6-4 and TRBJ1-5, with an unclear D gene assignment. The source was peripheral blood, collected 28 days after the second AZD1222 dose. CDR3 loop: CASSDMGGGNQPQHF. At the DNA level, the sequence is TGTGCCAGCAGTGATATGGGCGGCGGCAATCAGCCCCAGCATTTT.